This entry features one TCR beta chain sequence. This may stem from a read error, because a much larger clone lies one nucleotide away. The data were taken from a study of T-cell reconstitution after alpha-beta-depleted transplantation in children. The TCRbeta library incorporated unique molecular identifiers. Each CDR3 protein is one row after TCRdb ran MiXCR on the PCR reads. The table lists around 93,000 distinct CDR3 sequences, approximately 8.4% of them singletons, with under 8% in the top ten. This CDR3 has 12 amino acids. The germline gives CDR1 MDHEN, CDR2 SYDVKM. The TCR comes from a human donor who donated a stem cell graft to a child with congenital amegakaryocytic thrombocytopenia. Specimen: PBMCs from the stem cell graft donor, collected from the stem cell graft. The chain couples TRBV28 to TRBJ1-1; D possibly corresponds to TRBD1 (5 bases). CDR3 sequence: CASSLRQGESFF. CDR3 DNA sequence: TGTGCCAGCAGTTTGCGGCAGGGTGAATCTTTCTTT.